The sequence of this T cell receptor (beta chain) was determined in a study of blood T cell repertoires in COVID-19 (dated by TCRdb to 2018 to 2021). Describing the broader study: Samples from collaborators originated in the United States, Italy and Spain and spanned both the acute and convalescent phases of COVID-19. The samples were drawn from two sources: the first 160 participants of the ongoing ImmuneRACE study, and over 950 subjects contributed by 6 global collaborators. The sample metadata nearly always contained a de-identified subject ID, COVID-19 status, age in years and sex. Where HLA class I and class II types were available, the types were taken from metadata supplied by the sample provider, not from assay-based typing. The material from the prospective study consisted of cDNA or gDNA derived from T cells, B-cell-depleted T cells, or PBMCs. Subjects who had been exposed to COVID-19, were actively infected with it, or had recovered from it provided the deeply sampled blood TCRbeta repertoires that made up the dataset. The repertoires were made available in a free public database intended to serve as a resource for research on the immune response to SARS-CoV-2.

This clone occurred once. The antigen this receptor binds is unknown. Base qualities are not at hand, and no much larger clone is one base apart. Collaborating institutions collected whole blood in K2EDTA tubes following their own protocols. For TCRbeta analysis, collaborators shipped samples as frozen whole blood, isolated PBMCs, or DNA extracted from either of those sample types. The immunoSEQ Assay, a bias-controlled multiplex PCR, was used to amplify TCRbeta CDR3 regions from genomic DNA. The study's processing was this. Within the assay, amplification of reference gene primers was used to estimate how many nucleated cells each sample contained. Sequence reads were collapsed and filtered to measure the absolute abundance of every unique TCRbeta CDR3 rearrangement. Productive Simpson clonality was computed per sample as the square root of Simpson's diversity index over productive rearrangements. Not all clones reach the TCRdb copy of this immuneACCESS table, which keeps in-frame sequences only. Checked studies attribute under half of the gap to unresolved V genes and leave the rest unexplained. V, J and clone size reflect that table, while D and trimming were determined from the DNA. The sample data list tens of thousands of clones, and around 80% of these were observed just once. The ten largest clones capture 20% to 25% of the sample.

From a lookup of the germline V gene, CDR1 and CDR2 are MNHEY and SVGEGT. V and J are trimmed by 0 bases and 2 bases, and the gene matches miss 7 bases of the junction. Its CDR3 holds 17 amino acids, cysteine through phenylalanine. Left in the record is the CDR3 DNA by itself, 51 bases read in frame from the first base. What the work shows at the level of the full study, not this receptor alone: The quantity of clinical and demographic metadata differed by source and by participant and was supplied without curation.

The V gene is TRBV6-2 or TRBV6-3 and the J gene is TRBJ2-3, with TRBD2 matching 8 junction bases. The specimen was peripheral blood. This sequence was found in a man aged 55 to 69 with acute or convalescent COVID-19. The DNA reads TGTGCCAGCAGTTACTCGACGGCGGGGGGCTACACAGATACGCAGTATTTT. Translated, this gives CASSYSTAGGYTDTQYF.